This TCR beta chain originates from a study of cytomegalovirus exposure and HLA in healthy donors. Study results and caveats: The authors later linked a missense DCLRE1C variant to TCR beta V- and J-gene trimming. Reports indicate that TCR beta sequences accurately predicted the HLA-A and HLA-B alleles of most subjects. Among the most significant clusters, several appeared linked to common viral pathogens in a later analysis.

The CDR3 length is 14 residues. Trimming pared 0 bases from V and 3 bases from J, leaving 9 bases between. Looked up from germline, CDR1 is SGHRS and CDR2 is YFSETQ. As regards this clone: As yet, its antigen is unknown.

A multiplex PCR was run with 60 Vbeta primers and 13 Jbeta primers. Clones were read by immunoSEQ multiplex PCR, and TCRdb kept only the in-frame ones, dropping some. The sample lists about 150,000 clones; around 83% were seen once. Sequencing used PBMCs. V gene TRBV5-1 combines with J gene TRBJ1-2, with D possibly being TRBD1 (5 bases). The sequence was collected from a man in his fifties or sixties in good health and CMV-seropositive. In DNA, the CDR3 is TGCGCCAGCAGCTTGGAGGGGCAGGACTATGGCTACACCTTC. Encoded protein: CASSLEGQDYGYTF.